This TCR beta chain was profiled in a study of blood T cell repertoires in COVID-19. Germline CDR1 and CDR2: MNHEY and SVGEGT. J lost 4 bases, V lost 4 bases, and 5 bases had no gene match. The CDR3 runs 15 residues. Methods used by the authors: Quantification of nucleated cells was approximated via reference gene primer amplification. Measured with immunoSEQ multiplex PCR; TCRdb has only the in-frame clones, and not every one. The V and J calls and clone size are taken from that table; D and trimming were inferred from the DNA. The sample contains roughly 250,000 clones, approximately 80% of which appear only once.

This TCR was sampled from a woman in her 40s with active or convalescent COVID-19. The V call is TRBV6-2 or TRBV6-3, the J call TRBJ2-3; TRBD2 matches at 10 bases. Sequenced: peripheral blood. CDR3 amino acids: CASSWASGGADTQYF. The CDR3 DNA is TGTGCCAGCAGTTGGGCTAGCGGGGGCGCAGATACGCAGTATTTT.